The clone carrying this TCR beta chain came up a few times. One end of the junction is discordant with germline, which a read error may explain. The germline V gene has CDR1 MNHEY and CDR2 SVGAGI. The CDR3 is 13 residues long. This specimen belongs to a study of blood T cells in healthy people across ages. The use of a sample-barcoded 5' primer and a J-beta primer mix characterized a second PCR of 7 to 11 cycles. The authors tagged each cDNA molecule using a template-switch adaptor with 12 random nucleotides. TCRdb reprocessed the 5' RACE reads with MiXCR, giving one entry per CDR3 protein. This sample has 650,000 to 800,000 distinct CDR3 sequences, with roughly half found just once.

The sequenced sample consisted of blood. The chain couples TRBV6-5 to TRBJ2-5, with D hard to call. The source is a woman of 80 years or more in good health. The CDR3 nucleotides are TGTGCCAGCAGTGACTCAGGAAAAGAGACCCAGTACTTC. It yields the protein CASSDSGKETQYF.